This T cell receptor (beta chain) derives from a study of T cell repertoires in cytomegalovirus infection. Study results and caveats: Clonotypes of TCR beta that were HLA-C-restricted and CMV-specific dominated the ex vivo response. Based on cumulative public TCR beta family frequency, carriers of CMV plus the relevant HLA were identified.

TCRdb passed the reads through MiXCR, listing each CDR3 protein once. The sample holds around 260,000 distinct CDR3 sequences, over 8% seen once. Trimming removed 2 bases from V and 10 bases from J, with 14 bases in between. This CDR3 is built from 13 residues. Germline V CDR1 and CDR2: SSHAT, FNYEAQ (reference sequence). As concerns this clonotype: Its antigen remains unknown.

Specimen: PBMCs. This receptor was identified in a human donor in good health (CMV status not recorded). Some clones in this sample may be carry-over from other donors' samples. This chain joins TRBV7-7 and TRBJ1-1; D might be TRBD1 (5 bases). CDR3: CASSLSPSGVAFF. CDR3 DNA sequence: TGTGCCAGCAGCTTAAGCCCTTCGGGGGTAGCTTTCTTT.